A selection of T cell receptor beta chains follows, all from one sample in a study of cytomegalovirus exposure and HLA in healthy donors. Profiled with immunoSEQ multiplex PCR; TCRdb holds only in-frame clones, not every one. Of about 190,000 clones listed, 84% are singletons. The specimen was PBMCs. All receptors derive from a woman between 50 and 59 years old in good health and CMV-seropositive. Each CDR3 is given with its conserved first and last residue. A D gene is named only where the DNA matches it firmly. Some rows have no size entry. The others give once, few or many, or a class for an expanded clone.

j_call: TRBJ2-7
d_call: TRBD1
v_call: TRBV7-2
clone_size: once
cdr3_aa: CASSLVGQGSYEQYF
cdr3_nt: TGTGCCAGCAGCTTAGTGGGACAGGGGTCCTACGAGCAGTACTTC

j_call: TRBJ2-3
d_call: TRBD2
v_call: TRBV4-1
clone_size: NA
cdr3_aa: CASSQVLAGSTDTQYF
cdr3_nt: TGCGCCAGCAGCCAAGTACTAGCGGGGAGCACAGATACGCAGTATTTT

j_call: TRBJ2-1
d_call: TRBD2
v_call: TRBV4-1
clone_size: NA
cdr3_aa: CASSPTGTSGDNEQFF
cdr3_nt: TGCGCCAGCAGCCCCACCGGGACTAGCGGGGACAATGAGCAGTTCTTC

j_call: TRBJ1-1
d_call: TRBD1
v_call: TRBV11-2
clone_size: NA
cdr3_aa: CASSLDRGTGVTEAFF
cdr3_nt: TGTGCCAGCAGCTTAGATCGCGGGACAGGGGTCACTGAAGCTTTCTTT

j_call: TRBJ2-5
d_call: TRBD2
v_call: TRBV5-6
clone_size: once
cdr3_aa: CASSLFGTSGAYQETQYF
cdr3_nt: TGTGCCAGCAGCTTGTTCGGGACTAGCGGGGCGTACCAAGAGACCCAGTACTTC

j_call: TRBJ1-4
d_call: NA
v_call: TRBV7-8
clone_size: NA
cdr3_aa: CASSIAPGRGSEKLFF
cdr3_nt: TGTGCCAGCAGCATCGCCCCTGGAAGGGGGAGTGAAAAACTGTTTTTT

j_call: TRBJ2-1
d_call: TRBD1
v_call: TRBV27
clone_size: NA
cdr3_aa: CASSSQGRRNNEQFF
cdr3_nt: TGTGCCAGCAGTTCACAGGGGCGTAGAAACAATGAGCAGTTCTTC

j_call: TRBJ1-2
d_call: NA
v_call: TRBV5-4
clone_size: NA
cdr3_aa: CASSLLASYGYTF
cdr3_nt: TGTGCCAGCAGCTTGTTAGCCAGCTATGGCTACACCTTC

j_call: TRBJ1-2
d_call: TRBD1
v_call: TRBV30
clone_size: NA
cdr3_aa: CAWTLKPTGAIGYTF
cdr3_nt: TGTGCCTGGACCCTAAAACCGACAGGGGCAATAGGCTACACCTTC

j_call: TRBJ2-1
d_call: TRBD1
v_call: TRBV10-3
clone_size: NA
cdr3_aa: CAAGTGVYNEQFF
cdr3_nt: TGTGCCGCCGGGACAGGGGTGTATAATGAGCAGTTCTTC

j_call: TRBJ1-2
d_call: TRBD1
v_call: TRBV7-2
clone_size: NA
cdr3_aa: CASSSRTGGLLSYGYTF
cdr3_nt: TGTGCCAGCAGCTCACGGACAGGGGGCCTTTTAAGCTATGGCTACACCTTC

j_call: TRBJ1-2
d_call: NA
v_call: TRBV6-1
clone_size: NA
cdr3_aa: CASRAPGVTYGYTF
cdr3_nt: TGTGCCAGCAGGGCCCCGGGGGTGACCTATGGCTACACCTTC

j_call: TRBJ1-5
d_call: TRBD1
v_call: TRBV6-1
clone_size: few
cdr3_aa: CASRGTAHQPQHF
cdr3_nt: TGTGCCAGCAGAGGGACAGCGCATCAGCCCCAGCATTTT

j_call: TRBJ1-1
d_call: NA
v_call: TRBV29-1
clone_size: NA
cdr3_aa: CSVHRDKNTEAFF
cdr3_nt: TGCAGCGTGCACCGGGACAAGAACACTGAAGCTTTCTTT

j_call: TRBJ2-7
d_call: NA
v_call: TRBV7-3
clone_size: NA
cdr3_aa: CASSSTQGREQYF
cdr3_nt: TGTGCCAGCAGCTCTACACAGGGACGCGAGCAGTACTTC

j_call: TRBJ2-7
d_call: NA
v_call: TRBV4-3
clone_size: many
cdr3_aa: CASWGQGSYEQYF
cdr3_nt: TGCGCCAGCTGGGGACAAGGTTCCTACGAGCAGTACTTC

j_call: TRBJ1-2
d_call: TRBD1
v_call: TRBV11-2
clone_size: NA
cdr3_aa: CASSFDRVGANYGYTF
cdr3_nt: TGTGCCAGCAGCTTCGACAGGGTAGGGGCTAACTATGGCTACACCTTC

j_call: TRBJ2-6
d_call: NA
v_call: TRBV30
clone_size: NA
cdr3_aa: CAWSAQGLSSGANVLTF
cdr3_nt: TGTGCCTGGAGTGCCCAGGGGCTGAGCTCTGGGGCCAACGTCCTGACTTTC

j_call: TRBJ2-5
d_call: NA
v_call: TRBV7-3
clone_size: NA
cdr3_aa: CASSLSGEETQYF
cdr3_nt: TGTGCCAGCAGCCTATCAGGGGAAGAGACCCAGTACTTC

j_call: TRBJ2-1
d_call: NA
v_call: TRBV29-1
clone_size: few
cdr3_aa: CSVELWDSPYNEQFF
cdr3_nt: TGCAGCGTTGAACTCTGGGACTCCCCCTACAATGAGCAGTTCTTC

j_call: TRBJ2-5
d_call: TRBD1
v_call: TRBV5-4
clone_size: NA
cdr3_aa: CASSLDRGEETQYF
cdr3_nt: TGTGCCAGCAGCCTCGACAGGGGGGAAGAGACCCAGTACTTC

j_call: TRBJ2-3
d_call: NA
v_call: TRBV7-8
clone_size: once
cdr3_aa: CASSLSPRSTDTQYF
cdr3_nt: TGTGCCAGCAGTTTATCCCCTCGGAGCACAGATACGCAGTATTTT

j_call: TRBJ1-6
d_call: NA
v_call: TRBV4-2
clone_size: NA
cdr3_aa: CASSLTRPGTLNSPLHF
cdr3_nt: TGTGCCAGCAGCCTCACTCGACCGGGGACACTTAATTCACCCCTCCACTTT

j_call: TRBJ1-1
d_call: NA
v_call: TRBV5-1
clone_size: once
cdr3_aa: CASSLIVDTEAFF
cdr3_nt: TGCGCCAGCAGCCTAATAGTGGACACTGAAGCTTTCTTT

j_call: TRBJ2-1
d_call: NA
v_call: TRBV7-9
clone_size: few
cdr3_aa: CASSPRWQDNEQFF
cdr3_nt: TGTGCCAGCAGTCCACGGTGGCAGGACAATGAGCAGTTCTTC

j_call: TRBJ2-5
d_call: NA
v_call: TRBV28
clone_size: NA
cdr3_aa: CASSPGQETQYF
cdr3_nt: TGTGCCAGCAGCCCCGGGCAAGAGACCCAGTACTTC